These 6 T cell receptor beta chains share one sample of origin, sequenced in a study of control samples from healthy donors and cancer patients. Data came from immunoSEQ multiplex PCR; TCRdb stores just in-frame clones and leaves some out. The sample has 350,000 to 450,000 clones; over 75% are singletons. The sequencing sample was made of PBMCs. The receptors here all came from a man aged 35 to 55 with head and neck cancer.

J is TRBJ2-7 and V is TRBV30, with D possibly being TRBD1 (5 bases). Trimming pared 0 bases from V and 3 bases from J, leaving 9 bases between. CDR3 length: 13 amino acids. CDR1 and CDR2 from the germline V gene are GTSNPN and SVGIG (reference sequence). The CDR3 nucleotides are TGTGCCTGGAGTGTTGGCAGGGACTACGAGCAGTACTTC. It codes for CAWSVGRDYEQYF.

The V call is TRBV2, the J call TRBJ2-5; tentative D call: TRBD2 (6 bases). The CDR3 sequence is 13 residues long. V lost 5 bases and J lost 7, with 14 bases in between. CDR1 and CDR2 (germline): SNHLY, FYNNEI. The CDR3, as DNA: TGTGCCAGCAGTCCGACCAAGGGAGGGACCCAGTACTTC. Its protein is CASSPTKGGTQYF. The full variable domain, rest sourced from reference TRBV2 and TRBJ2-5, is EPEVTQTPSHQVTQMGQEVILRCVPISNHLYFYWYRQILGQKVEFLVSFYNNEISEKSEIFDDQFSVERPDGSNFTLKIRSTKLEDSAMYFCASSPTKGGTQYFGPGTRLLVL.

The chain combines TRBV28 with TRBJ1-3; possible D gene TRBD1, 6 bases. The V gene's germline CDR1 is MDHEN and CDR2 SYDVKM. CDR3 length equals 17 residues. Trimming stripped 2 bases from V and 0 bases from J, with 14 bases between. The chain's CDR3 is CASSLIRGQISGNTIYF. The CDR3 DNA reads TGTGCCAGCAGTTTAATCCGGGGGCAAATCTCTGGAAACACCATATATTTT.

The rearrangement uses TRBV28 and TRBJ2-7; no reliable D call. The germline gives CDR1 MDHEN, CDR2 SYDVKM. V was pared by 5 bases and J by 4 bases, with 9 bases between. This CDR3 contains 12 residues. The CDR3 nucleotides read TGTGCCAGCAGTCCCCATCAGTACGAGCAGTACTTC. Protein: CASSPHQYEQYF.

The V gene is TRBV7-2, the J gene TRBJ2-1; perhaps TRBD2 as D (6 bases). The germline CDR1 and CDR2 sequences are SGHTA and FQGNSA. The length of the CDR3 is 13 residues. Trimming took off 6 bases at V and 7 bases at J, with 13 bases between the two ends. CDR3: CASSRGGVNEQFF. CDR3 nucleotides: TGTGCCAGCAGTCGTGGCGGGGTTAATGAGCAGTTCTTC.

With regard to this clone: Other DNA sequences of this sample code for an identical CDR3. V usage is TRBV28 and J usage is TRBJ2-5; D possibly matches TRBD1 or TRBD2 (5 bases each). CDR1 is MDHEN and CDR2 is SYDVKM in the germline V gene. The CDR3 covers 13 residues. The V and J ends lost 3 bases and 5 bases respectively, with 10 bases between them. The DNA of the CDR3 is TGTGCCAGCAGTTTCGGGGCCCGGGAGACCCAGTACTTC. It translates to CASSFGARETQYF. Together with reference TRBV28 and TRBJ2-5, the CDR3 gives the full variable domain: DVKVTQSSRYLVKRTGEKVFLECVQDMDHENMFWYRQDPGLGLRLIYFSYDVKMKEKGDIPEGYSVSREKKERFSLILESASTNQTSMYLCASSFGARETQYFGPGTRLLVL.